These 23 T cell receptor beta chains were all obtained from the same sample, sequenced in a study of T cell responses to AZD1222 COVID-19 vaccine. Measured with immunoSEQ multiplex PCR; TCRdb has only the in-frame clones, and not every one. The table records about 120,000 clones, 85% to 90% of them present only once. This specimen consisted of peripheral blood, obtained on day 0 of AZD1222 vaccination. Every receptor here comes from an adult in good health.

CDR3 protein: CASSQAPTPYGYTF. CDR3 nucleotide sequence: TGTGCCAGCAGCCAAGCTCCGACCCCCTATGGCTACACCTTC. This rearrangement joins TRBV3-1 (or the pseudogene TRBV3-2) to TRBJ1-2; no clear D gene. This CDR3 contains 14 residues. Trimming removed 1 base at V and 4 bases at J, with 10 bases between. CDR1 and CDR2 from the germline V gene are LGHDT and YNNKEL (reference sequence).

V gene TRBV20-1 combines with J gene TRBJ1-4, with D unresolved. CDR1 is DFQATT, CDR2 SNEGSKA, per germline (reference sequence). The CDR3 runs to 11 residues. V dropped 4 bases and J dropped 8 bases, with 8 bases sitting between them. CDR3 coding DNA: TGCAGTGCTAACAGAGCCGAAAAACTGTTTTTT. Encoded protein: CSANRAEKLFF.

This CDR3 reads CASSRPPGGETEAFF. In DNA form, the CDR3 reads TGTGCCAGCAGTCGTCCCCCCGGGGGCGAGACTGAAGCTTTCTTT. This chain uses TRBV6-2 or TRBV6-3 with TRBJ1-1, with D possibly TRBD1 on 6 matching bases. The CDR3 is 15 amino acids. Trimming took off 5 bases at V and 5 bases at J, with 18 bases between the two ends. CDR1 is MNHEY and CDR2 is SVGEGT in the germline V gene.

The genes are TRBV9 and TRBJ2-1; no reliable D call. Deletions cut 0 bases from V and 9 bases from J, with 10 bases between. The CDR3 runs 13 residues. Germline V gene data show CDR1 as SGDLS and CDR2 as YYNGEE. The CDR3 coding sequence is TGTGCCAGCAGCGTAGTAGAAAGAGGTGAGCAGTTCTTC. This gives the protein CASSVVERGEQFF. The full variable domain, its missing parts supplied by reference TRBV9 and TRBJ2-1, is DSGVTQTPKHLITATGQRVTLRCSPRSGDLSVYWYQQSLDQGLQFLIQYYNGEERAKGNILERFSAQQFPDLHSELNLSSLELGDSALYFCASSVVERGEQFFGPGTRLTVL.

The chain is built from TRBV7-2 and TRBJ1-2, with 12 bases lining up with TRBD1. V lost 5 bases and J lost 8; bases outside the gene matches: 12. Germline V gene lookup returns CDR1 SGHTA and CDR2 FQGNSA. CDR3 length: 16 residues. CDR3 DNA: TGTGCCAGCAGCGACTCTTGGGGACAGGGGGCGGGCGGCTACACCTTC. As protein: CASSDSWGQGAGGYTF.

The chain carries TRBV9 and TRBJ2-7, with 9 bases identical to TRBD1. V dropped 3 bases and J dropped 3; count of bases not matched to a gene: 1. The CDR3 spans 13 residues. From germline, CDR1 is SGDLS and CDR2 YYNGEE. CDR3 protein: CASSEGQGYEQYF. In nucleotides, the CDR3 is TGTGCCAGCAGCGAGGGACAGGGCTACGAGCAGTACTTC.

In its sample, this clone was seen a few times. The gene calls are TRBV10-3 and TRBJ1-1, with D possibly TRBD1 on 6 matching bases. V gave up 4 bases and J gave up 6 bases, with 15 bases separating them. Germline lookup yields CDR1 ENHRY and CDR2 SYGVKD. The CDR3 loop spans 14 amino acids. This CDR3 is CAISGGAERAEAFF. CDR3 DNA: TGTGCCATCAGTGGGGGGGCGGAACGGGCTGAAGCTTTCTTT.

The V and J genes are TRBV19 and TRBJ2-7; 13 bases are a match to TRBD2. V lost 6 bases and J lost 3; bases outside the gene matches: 2. The CDR3 covers 14 residues. Germline assignment: CDR1 LNHDA and CDR2 SQIVND (reference sequence). CDR3 sequence reads: CASSWTSGGYEQYF. CDR3 bases: TGTGCCAGTAGCTGGACTAGCGGGGGCTACGAGCAGTACTTC.

The J gene is TRBJ1-3, the V gene TRBV7-3; D may be TRBD1 (5 bases). The germline V gene encodes CDR1 SGHTA and CDR2 FQGTGA. The V end was cut by 0 bases, the J end by 2 bases, with 5 bases between. This CDR3 has 14 amino acids. CDR3 DNA: TGTGCCAGCAGCTTAACCAGGGCTGGAAACACCATATATTTT. Residues: CASSLTRAGNTIYF. The full variable domain, with the rest looked up from reference TRBV7-3 and TRBJ1-3, is GAGVSQTPSNKVTEKGKYVELRCDPISGHTALYWYRQSLGQGPEFLIYFQGTGAADDSGLPNDRFFAVRPEGSVSTLKIQRTERGDSAVYLCASSLTRAGNTIYFGEGSWLTVV.

J is TRBJ1-3 and V is TRBV18, with D unresolved. The CDR3 spans 15 residues. The V end was cut by 2 bases, the J end by 0 bases, with 8 bases between. Per the germline V gene, CDR1 is KGHSH and CDR2 is LQKENI. This CDR3 is CASSPDVVSGNTIYF. Written as DNA, the CDR3 is TGTGCCAGCTCACCAGACGTGGTCTCTGGAAACACCATATATTTT.

V gene TRBV18 combines with J gene TRBJ1-2; TRBD1 aligns across 9 bases. Germline CDR1 KGHSH, CDR2 LQKENI. The CDR3 covers 14 residues. The junction had 7 bases not matched to a gene; V was cut back by 6 bases and J by 5 bases. CDR3 sequence: CASSPGTGPYGYTF. As DNA, the CDR3 is TGTGCCAGCTCGCCCGGGACAGGGCCATATGGCTACACCTTC.

This clone came up a few times. The rearrangement joins TRBV21-1 to TRBJ2-7; the table's D call, TRBD1, was not checked against the DNA. TRBV21-1 is described as a pseudogene. The CDR3 runs to 19 residues. DNA for the CDR3: TGTGCCAGCAGCAAAGTGCCCGGCTATTGGCGGACAGGGGGCCACGAGCAGTACTTC. Encoded protein: CASSKVPGYWRTGGHEQYF.

This clone showed up just once. The chain couples TRBV7-9 to TRBJ1-1, with D perhaps matching TRBD1 (6 bases). The CDR3 has 12 amino acids. Trimming left V 7 bases short and J 4 bases short, with 10 bases between. Per the germline V gene, CDR1 is SEHNR and CDR2 is FQNEAQ (reference sequence). Here the CDR3 DNA reads TGTGCCAGCACCCAAGGGGGCACTGAAGCTTTCTTT. Its translation: CASTQGGTEAFF.

This clone was seen just once. This chain links TRBV3-1 (or the pseudogene TRBV3-2) with TRBJ1-2; tentative D call: TRBD1 (5 bases). The CDR3 consists of 16 residues. Germline-derived CDR1 and CDR2 are LGHDT and YNNKEL (reference sequence). V gave up 0 bases and J gave up 3 bases, with 14 bases separating them. The CDR3 here is CASSQDRRTLYYGYTF. The CDR3 nucleotides read TGTGCCAGCAGCCAAGATCGCAGGACATTATACTATGGCTACACCTTC.

This chain joins TRBV9 and TRBJ2-3; TRBD2 is a possible D gene (5 bases). V shed 7 bases and J shed 2 bases, with 11 bases lying between them. CDR1 is SGDLS and CDR2 is YYNGEE in the germline V gene. The length of the CDR3 is 13 residues. CDR3 sequence (DNA): TGTGCCAGCGACCCGGGAACCACAGATACGCAGTATTTT. This translates into CASDPGTTDTQYF. Full variable domain (outside the CDR3, taken from reference TRBV9 and TRBJ2-3): DSGVTQTPKHLITATGQRVTLRCSPRSGDLSVYWYQQSLDQGLQFLIQYYNGEERAKGNILERFSAQQFPDLHSELNLSSLELGDSALYFCASDPGTTDTQYFGPGTRLTVL.

This clone is a singleton in its sample. The V and J genes are TRBV9 and TRBJ1-2; D possibly corresponds to TRBD1 (5 bases). Germline V gives CDR1 SGDLS, CDR2 YYNGEE. The CDR3 runs to 11 residues. V was cut by 5 bases and J by 8 bases, with 10 bases left in between. The CDR3 protein is CASRGTWGYTF. CDR3 nucleotide sequence: TGTGCCAGCAGAGGGACGTGGGGCTACACCTTC.

The chain joins TRBV7-9 to TRBJ2-2; no reliable D call. CDR1 SEHNR and CDR2 FQNEAQ come from the germline V gene (reference sequence). V lost 1 base and J lost 1, with 10 bases in between. CDR3 length: 16 residues. Written as DNA, the CDR3 is TGTGCCAGCAGCTTAGGGGCTCTCATGAACACCGGGGAGCTGTTTTTT. Its protein product is CASSLGALMNTGELFF.

The chain employs TRBV3-1 (or the pseudogene TRBV3-2) and TRBJ1-4; 7 nucleotides line up with TRBD1. The J segment lost 7 bases and the V segment lost 2 bases, leaving 7 bases of the junction unmatched. Germline values: CDR1 LGHDT, CDR2 YNNKEL (reference sequence). The CDR3 extends over 15 amino acids. The CDR3 bases are TGTGCCAGCAGCCAACTCGACAGGGTTAGTGAAAAACTGTTTTTT. This codes for CASSQLDRVSEKLFF.

The J gene is TRBJ2-7, the V gene TRBV21-1; TRBD1 was called by the table and not checked on the DNA. TRBV21-1 is a pseudogene locus. CDR3 length: 14 amino acids. CDR3 loop: CASSGGQGSREQYF. Written as DNA, the CDR3 is TGTGCCAGCAGCGGGGGACAGGGCTCGAGAGAGCAGTACTTC.

In this sample, this clone turned up once. The chain has TRBV4-1 and TRBJ2-2; no clear D gene. Germline V gene sequence: CDR1 MGHRA, CDR2 YSYEKL. Trimming cost V 0 bases and J 5 bases, with 10 bases left between them. The CDR3 is made up of 15 amino acids. The chain's CDR3 is CASSQDRFGTGELFF. In DNA form, the CDR3 reads TGCGCCAGCAGCCAAGATCGGTTCGGAACCGGGGAGCTGTTTTTT.

The DNA for the CDR3 is TGTGCCAGCAGCCCCGGGACAACATTCTTCTATGGCTACACCTTC. Its translation is CASSPGTTFFYGYTF. This chain joins TRBV6-5 and TRBJ1-2, with D possibly matching TRBD1 (6 bases). Deletions cut 6 bases from V and 4 bases from J, with 18 bases between. Germline CDR1 reads MNHEY; CDR2 reads SVGAGI. The CDR3 sequence is 15 residues long.

V and J are TRBV30 and TRBJ2-7; D gene ambiguous. The CDR3 is 13 amino acids. The V gene's germline CDR1 is GTSNPN and CDR2 SVGIG (reference sequence). V gave up 4 bases and J gave up 0 bases, with 10 bases separating them. CDR3 sequence reads: CAWTPPISYEQYF. DNA of the CDR3: TGTGCCTGGACTCCCCCAATCTCCTACGAGCAGTACTTC.

This sequence joins TRBV11-2 and TRBJ2-1; 7 bases map to TRBD2. The CDR3 is 16 residues long. Unmatched junction bases numbered 11, after V lost 4 bases and J lost 5 bases. Germline CDR1 and CDR2: SGHAT and FQNNGV. The CDR3 DNA reads TGTGCCAGCAGCTCCCTCGAGCGGGGCAGGCACAATGAGCAGTTCTTC. It encodes CASSSLERGRHNEQFF.